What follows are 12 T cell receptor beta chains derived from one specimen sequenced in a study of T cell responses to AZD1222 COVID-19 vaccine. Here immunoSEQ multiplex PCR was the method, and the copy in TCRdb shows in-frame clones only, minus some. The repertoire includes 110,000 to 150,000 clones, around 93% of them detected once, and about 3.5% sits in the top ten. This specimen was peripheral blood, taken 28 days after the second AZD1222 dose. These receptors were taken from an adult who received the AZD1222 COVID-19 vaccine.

CDR3: CASSSRDPYEQYF. The DNA of the CDR3 is TGCGCCAGCAGCTCCAGGGACCCCTACGAGCAGTACTTC. The V gene is TRBV5-1, the J gene TRBJ2-7; D might be TRBD1 or TRBD2, each matching 5 bases. The V gene's germline CDR1 is SGHRS and CDR2 YFSETQ. The CDR3 spans 13 residues. The V end lost 3 bases, the J end lost 2 bases, and 9 bases lay between the germline ends.

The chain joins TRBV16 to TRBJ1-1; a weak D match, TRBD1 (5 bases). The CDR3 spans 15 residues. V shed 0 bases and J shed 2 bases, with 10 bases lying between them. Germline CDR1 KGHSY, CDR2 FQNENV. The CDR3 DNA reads TGTGCCAGCAGCCAATCTCTACAGGCTAACACTGAAGCTTTCTTT. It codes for CASSQSLQANTEAFF.

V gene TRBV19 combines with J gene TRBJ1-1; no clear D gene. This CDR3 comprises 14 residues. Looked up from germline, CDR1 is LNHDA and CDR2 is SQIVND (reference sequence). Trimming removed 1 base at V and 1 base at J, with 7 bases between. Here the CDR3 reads CASSIGGKNTEAFF. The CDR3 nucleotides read TGTGCCAGTAGTATAGGTGGCAAGAACACTGAAGCTTTCTTT. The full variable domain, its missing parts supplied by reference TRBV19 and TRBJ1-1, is DGGITQSPKYLFRKEGQNVTLSCEQNLNHDAMYWYRQDPGQGLRLIYYSQIVNDFQKGDIAEGYSVSREKKESFPLTVTSAQKNPTAFYLCASSIGGKNTEAFFGQGTRLTVV.

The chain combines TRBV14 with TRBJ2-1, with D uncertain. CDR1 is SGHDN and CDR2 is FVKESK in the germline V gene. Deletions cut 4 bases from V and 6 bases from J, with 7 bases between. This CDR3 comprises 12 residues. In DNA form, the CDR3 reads TGTGCCAGCAGCCTTTCGAGCAATGAGCAGTTCTTC. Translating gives CASSLSSNEQFF. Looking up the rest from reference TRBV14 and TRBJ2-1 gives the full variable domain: EAGVTQFPSHSVIEKGQTVTLRCDPISGHDNLYWYRRVMGKEIKFLLHFVKESKQDESGMPNNRFLAERTGGTYSTLKVQPAELEDSGVYFCASSLSSNEQFFGPGTRLTVL.

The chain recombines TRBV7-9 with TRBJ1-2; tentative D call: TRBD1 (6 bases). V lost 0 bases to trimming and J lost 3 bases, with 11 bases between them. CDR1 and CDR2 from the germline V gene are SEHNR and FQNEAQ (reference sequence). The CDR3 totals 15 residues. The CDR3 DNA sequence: TGTGCCAGCAGCTTAGCGGACAGAGCCTACTATGGCTACACCTTC. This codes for CASSLADRAYYGYTF.

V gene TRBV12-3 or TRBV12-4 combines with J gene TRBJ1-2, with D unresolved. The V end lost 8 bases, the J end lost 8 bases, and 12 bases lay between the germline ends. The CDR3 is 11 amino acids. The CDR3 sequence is CASGRGGGYTF. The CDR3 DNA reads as TGTGCCAGCGGACGTGGTGGAGGCTACACCTTC.

The CDR3 here is CASRPGLAAYNEQFF. The CDR3 bases are TGTGCCAGCCGCCCGGGACTAGCAGCCTACAATGAGCAGTTCTTC. J is TRBJ2-1 and V is TRBV28; 9 nucleotides line up with TRBD2. The V segment lost 8 bases and the J segment 2 bases; nucleotides outside the gene matches: 7. CDR3 length: 15 residues. The germline gives CDR1 MDHEN, CDR2 SYDVKM.

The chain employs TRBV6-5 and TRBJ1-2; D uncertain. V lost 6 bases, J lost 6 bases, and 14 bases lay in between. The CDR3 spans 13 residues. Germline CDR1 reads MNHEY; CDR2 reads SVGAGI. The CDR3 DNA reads TGTGCCAGCAGAGCTGGACGAACTCATGGCTACACCTTC. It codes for CASRAGRTHGYTF.

The CDR3 loop reads CASSIGFGLYTGELFF. CDR3 sequence (DNA): TGTGCCAGTAGTATAGGGTTCGGTCTTTACACCGGGGAGCTGTTTTTT. V is TRBV19 and J is TRBJ2-2; D is uncertain. Trimming took off 1 base at V and 3 bases at J, with 12 bases between the two ends. CDR1 is LNHDA and CDR2 is SQIVND in the germline V gene (reference sequence). This CDR3 spans 16 amino acids.

CDR3 DNA: TGTGCCAGCACCGTCGACTTAGCGGGATACCATAGTGGCACAGATACGCAGTATTTT. Protein sequence: CASTVDLAGYHSGTDTQYF. This chain links TRBV5-4 with TRBJ2-3; TRBD2 matches 8 bases. The CDR3 spans 19 residues. Germline CDR1 and CDR2: SGHNT and YYREEE (reference sequence). V lost 6 bases, J lost 1 base, and 19 bases stayed unmatched.

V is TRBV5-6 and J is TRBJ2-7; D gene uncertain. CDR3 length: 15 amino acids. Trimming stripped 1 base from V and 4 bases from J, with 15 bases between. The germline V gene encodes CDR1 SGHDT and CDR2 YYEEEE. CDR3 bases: TGTGCCAGCAGCTTGCGGGTCGGGCTGCAGTACGAGCAGTACTTC. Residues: CASSLRVGLQYEQYF.

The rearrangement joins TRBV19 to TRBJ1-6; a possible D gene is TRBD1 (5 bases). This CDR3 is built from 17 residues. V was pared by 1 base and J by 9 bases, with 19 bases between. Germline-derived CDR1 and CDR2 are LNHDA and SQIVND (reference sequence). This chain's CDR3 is CASSIVALLGDASPLHF. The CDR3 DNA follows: TGTGCCAGTAGTATAGTAGCGCTGTTAGGGGATGCTTCACCCCTCCACTTT.